The source of this T cell receptor (beta chain) is a study of blood T cells in healthy people across ages. Alongside a J-beta primer mix, a sample-barcoded 5' primer served in a second PCR lasting roughly 7 to 11 cycles. TCRdb processed the 5' RACE reads anew with MiXCR; each CDR3 protein has one entry. In the table there are approximately 1.5 million distinct CDR3 sequences, roughly 32% of which are singletons. Trimming pared 3 bases from V and 0 bases from J, leaving 10 bases between. The V gene's germline CDR1 is SGDLS and CDR2 YYNGEE. This CDR3 comprises 15 residues. This clonotype showed up just a few times.

The rearrangement joins TRBV9 to TRBJ1-5, with unresolved D. Sequencing input: blood. The receptor's source is a woman under 40 in good health. CDR3 sequence: CASSEGRTSNQPQHF. The CDR3 nucleotides read TGTGCCAGCAGCGAAGGACGGACTAGCAATCAGCCCCAGCATTTT.